This T cell receptor (beta chain) derives from a study of neurological immune-mediated disorders. Germline-derived CDR1 and CDR2 are KGHSY and FQNENV. With 2 bases removed from V and 8 bases from J, the gap between germline ends came to 12 bases. The CDR3 is made up of 14 amino acids. TCRdb itself ran the 5' RACE reads through MiXCR, one entry per CDR3 protein. This sample has approximately 87,000 distinct CDR3 sequences, with around 14% found just once. The J gene is TRBJ1-4, the V gene TRBV16; D possibly corresponds to TRBD1 (5 bases). This clonotype originated in a woman in her forties or fifties in good health. The sample comprised PBMCs. This chain's CDR3 is CASSQIRGGEKLFF. The CDR3 bases are TGTGCCAGCAGCCAAATTAGGGGAGGAGAAAAACTGTTTTTT.